This T cell receptor beta chain is from a study of cytomegalovirus exposure and HLA in healthy donors (dated by TCRdb to about 2017). As for the study more broadly: According to an earlier analysis of several hundred of the donors, roughly 180 million T cells yielded over 90 million unique TCR beta sequences and about 300 Gb of sequence data. Roughly 300 gigabases of sequencing data and around 80 million unique TCR sequences made up an early release that covered 640 HLA-typed donors. The genetic ancestry cluster associated with self-reported Caucasian donors included about four fifths of the roughly 360 genotyped donors. The aim of the study was to test whether cataloging public T cell receptors could identify signatures of past pathogen exposure. The study used immunosequencing to profile the T cell repertoires of 670 or so subjects and linked those repertoires to cytomegalovirus serostatus. Along with the approximately 650-subject first cohort, a separate validation cohort of around 110 different subjects was used. High-throughput TCR immunosequencing, statistical association of individual TCRs with disease status, and machine learning were combined to predict cytomegalovirus infection status. In a later analysis, previously published TCR beta repertoires from some 640 donors were re-analyzed and high-resolution HLA genotyping was added so that TCR occurrence patterns could be studied. In the later analysis, no new phenotypic data were used to find candidate immune exposures; instead, reliance was placed on TCR beta sequences and their occurrence across donors. An earlier analysis of 587 of the donors used high-throughput TCR beta sequencing to judge whether each TCR beta V gene segment behaved as functional or pseudogenic. Donor age, sex, ethnicity and CMV serostatus were collected together with the repertoire data. In a later genetic analysis, genome-wide SNP genotypes for about 55% of the roughly 670 donors were used, and that subset was treated as a discovery cohort. All discovery cohort repertoires had been generated using a single sequencing platform. HLA typing covered class I and class II loci at four-digit resolution. The number of typed donors differed by locus: roughly 629-630 for A, B, C, DRB1 and DQB1; 522 for DQA1; some 590 for DPA1; and 400 to 480 for DPB1. Four to six DR-DQ haplotypes were handled as single units for association and clustering because linkage in the cohort was strong. Across approximately 420 genotyped donors of the cohort, an average of about 240,000 unique TCR beta nucleotide sequences per donor were sequenced, and roughly 20% of those sequences were non-productive. Summary of the overall study and its limitations: Cytomegalovirus status was reported to be diagnosed by the classifier with high specificity and sensitivity in both the original and validation cohorts. Correlated functional status among segregating V segments might be attributable to linkage disequilibrium, but an unknown experimental factor could not be ruled out. Some IMGT-functional V segments, including TRBV6-2 and TRBV6-3, could not be told apart with the 87-base-pair reads, so those segments were excluded. A further reported finding was that TCR beta sequences accurately predicted the HLA-A and HLA-B alleles for most subjects in the first cohort. In a later analysis, HLA-associated TCR beta chains were found to be more clonally expanded and to have lower generation probabilities than equally common non-associated chains. In vitro tests confirmed that a few of the cytomegalovirus-associated TCR beta chains recognize cytomegalovirus antigens. About 17 rarely observed V segments, including chromosome 9 orphons, were excluded from the earlier analysis of some 590 of the donors because counts were too low. In the study, some 160 TCR beta chains were listed as associated with cytomegalovirus. At a false discovery rate of 0.05, a later analysis linked around 17,000 TCR beta sequences to specific HLA alleles. While some public TCRs were present in many individuals, most TCR sequences turned up only very rarely across donors. A group of highly shared sequence variants was considered likely to be a technical artifact of the sequencing pipeline. A later analysis reported that several top co-occurrence clusters appeared linked to parvovirus B19, influenza, CMV and Epstein-Barr virus. In a later analysis, the rate of TCR association differed among HLA loci, with DRB1 alleles having the most associated TCRs and HLA-C alleles having the fewest. Because HLA typing was missing for some donors at each locus, association tests included only the typed subset. Most CMV-associated TCR beta chains appeared to be HLA-restricted in a later analysis, and the HLA associations seemed to be driven largely by CMV exposure. Compared with the approximately 670-donor mean, donors in an Asian-associated ancestry cluster had fewer N-insertions in productive TCRs, according to a later genetic analysis. According to the authors, the approach could potentially be generalized to other disease states and immunological phenotypes. Sequencing depth was assumed to be roughly uniform across donors in the presence/absence analyses, though that assumption may not hold. Strong co-occurrence of HLA alleles, especially DR and DQ, made assigning TCR associations to individual alleles difficult. Only TCR beta chains were sequenced in this cohort, and the absence of alpha or paired-chain data limited detectable features. An association between a missense DCLRE1C variant and V-gene and J-gene trimming of TCR beta chains was found in a later genetic analysis and replicated in an independent cohort. For the cohort, immune exposure information was limited to CMV serostatus. An earlier analysis of 587 of the donors showed that most TCR beta V segments appeared in productive rearrangements either about 87% or about 30% of the time, which broadly matched IMGT annotations.

The cohort consisted of fewer than 700 healthy bone marrow donors. All cohort members were sampled while nominally healthy, although unrecorded immune exposures were likely present. The donor tested CMV seropositive, placing the donor among the approximately 290 seropositive members of the cohort. A peripheral blood sample was collected from each donor, and TCR beta sequencing was performed on peripheral blood mononuclear cells. Genomic DNA extraction from the blood cell samples was performed with the Qiagen DNeasy Blood Extraction Kit. Regarding this clone: Its antigen is not yet known. A junction end diverges from the germline sequence, so it may reflect a read error.

The library relied on the immunoSEQ multiplex PCR assay. The multiplex PCR relied on a mix of 60 forward primers for TCR Vbeta segments and 13 reverse primers for TCR Jbeta segments. The CDR3 region of rearranged TCR beta genes was amplified from genomic DNA by a multiplex PCR assay. The Illumina HiSeq System was used to sequence the amplified TCR beta libraries as 87-base-pair reads. As for how the authors treated the data: Across the roughly 600 repertoires, a later analysis counted some 81 million unique TCR beta chains, 9.5 million to 12 million of which were shared by at least two donors. To remove PCR and sequencing errors, raw reads were error-corrected and collapsed into unique sequences using a nearest-neighbor algorithm that merged closely related sequences. Alignment of CDR3 sequences to IMGT reference sequences was used to assign V, D and J gene segments. Each retained sequence needed at least a six-nucleotide match to both a V gene segment and a J gene segment. Rearrangements were classified as productive when the CDR3 lacked stop codons and remained in frame with V and J, and all other rearrangements were classified as non-productive. Following IMGT convention, CDR3 was defined as the stretch from the second conserved V-encoded cysteine to the conserved J-encoded phenylalanine. The earlier analysis of about 590 of the donors excluded sequences that lacked an unambiguous match to a single V gene segment. In an earlier analysis of more than 500 of the donors, a V segment was called functional when productive rearrangements were above 56.7%, and segregating when the standard deviation between donors exceeded 5%. A statistical classification framework was built to diagnose cytomegalovirus status from the catalog of TCR beta chain sequences. V and J gene assignment, in a later analysis, came from comparing TCR nucleotide sequences with IMGT/GENE-DB human TR gene sequences. In a later analysis, CDR3 sequences and most-parsimonious VDJ recombination scenarios were assigned using the TCRdist pipeline. A later analysis defined each TCR beta chain by its CDR3 amino acid sequence plus V-gene family, and excluded reads lacking a unique V-gene family. In a later analysis, 450 to 600 highly shared, low-generation-probability nucleotide sequences were removed to address suspected cross-contamination and a sequencing artifact. A later analysis calculated a clonal expansion index for each public chain from normalized within-repertoire ranks of inferred template counts. In a later analysis, generation probabilities were computed with a VDJ recombination model fitted to out-of-frame rearrangements, and the resulting probabilities were checked against IGoR. In a later analysis, TCR-TCR, TCR-HLA and TCR-CMV co-occurrence was scored with hypergeometric tests, and a repertoire-size bias correction was applied to TCR pairs. A later analysis estimated false discovery rates by permuting HLA or CMV assignments 20 times. A later analysis grouped co-occurring TCRs with DBSCAN, adding TCRdist sequence similarity when clustering within HLA-allele-positive subsets. Repertoires with fewer than 30,000 or more than 120,000 public chains, plus five repertoires with anomalous nucleotide sharing, were excluded from co-occurrence clustering. TCRdb mirrors the immuneACCESS table, restricted to in-frame sequences. Some clones are absent from its copies; in checked studies, under half trace to an unresolved V gene, and the reason for the others is unknown. V and J calls plus clone size are reproduced from that table; the DNA served to infer D and trimming. Recorded for this sample are some 150,000 clones; around 66% of them occurred a single time. The ten largest account for 3% of the sample.

The germline V gene supplies CDR1 MNHNS and CDR2 SASEGT. Its CDR3 holds 15 amino acids, cysteine through phenylalanine. Here the CDR3 DNA is all that survives: 45 bases in frame from base 1. The rearranged segments are TRBV6-1 and TRBJ2-1, with 9 middle bases fitting TRBD2. The sample taken for sequencing was PBMCs. The sequence derives from a woman in her 30s in good health and CMV-seropositive. CDR3 protein: CARSLAGPIRDEQFF. The sequence in DNA is TGTGCCCGCAGTCTAGCGGGACCTATTAGGGATGAGCAGTTCTTC.